The 5 T cell receptor beta chains given below trace back to one sample, sequenced in a study of metastatic and nonmetastatic thyroid tumors. TCRdb reanalyzed the PCR reads via MiXCR. Among 21,000 or so clones listed, approximately 20% were seen once. No patient received treatment before thyroid surgery. Sequenced sample: blood. Every receptor here comes from a male donor with papillary thyroid cancer or a benign thyroid nodule (not recorded which). Some clones in this sample may be carry-over from other donors' samples.

The V call is TRBV19, the J call TRBJ2-7, with unresolved D. The CDR3 has 12 amino acids. Trimming left V 4 bases short and J 3 bases short, with 7 bases between. The germline V gene has CDR1 LNHDA and CDR2 SQIVND (reference sequence). CDR3 nucleotides: TGTGCCAGTAGTAGGTCCGGCTACGAGCAGTACTTC. Residues: CASSRSGYEQYF.

This clone qualifies as medium-sized. This rearrangement joins TRBV13 to TRBJ1-2; D might be TRBD1 (5 bases). From germline, CDR1 is PRHDT and CDR2 FYEKMQ (reference sequence). The CDR3 has 15 residues. V was trimmed by 4 bases and J by 0 bases, leaving 12 bases between them. The CDR3 here is CASSSSIQANYGYTF. The CDR3 bases are TGTGCCAGCAGCTCCTCAATACAGGCTAACTATGGCTACACCTTC.

This clone is termed medium-sized. The V gene is TRBV6-1, the J gene TRBJ1-1; the D is unclear. Germline V lookup: CDR1 MNHNS, CDR2 SASEGT. CDR3 size: 13 residues. The germline V and J ends were trimmed by 5 bases and 3 bases, with 10 bases remaining between them. CDR3 sequence reads: CASSRVLDTEAFF. CDR3 DNA sequence: TGTGCCAGCAGTCGGGTGCTCGACACTGAAGCTTTCTTT.

The V and J genes are TRBV19 and TRBJ1-1; D gene uncertain. The ends were cut back, 6 bases at V and 0 bases at J, with 11 bases in the middle. Germline-derived CDR1 and CDR2 are LNHDA and SQIVND (reference sequence). The CDR3 covers 14 residues. This chain's CDR3 is CASSKTPMNTEAFF. The DNA for the CDR3 is TGTGCCAGTAGCAAAACCCCAATGAACACTGAAGCTTTCTTT.

V usage is TRBV30 and J usage is TRBJ1-5; perhaps TRBD1 as D (5 bases). V was trimmed by 3 bases and J by 0 bases, leaving 12 bases between them. Germline CDR1 is GTSNPN and CDR2 is SVGIG (reference sequence). The CDR3 has 15 residues. The CDR3: CAWRAAGGSNQPQHF. The CDR3 DNA follows: TGTGCCTGGAGAGCCGCGGGGGGTAGCAATCAGCCCCAGCATTTT.